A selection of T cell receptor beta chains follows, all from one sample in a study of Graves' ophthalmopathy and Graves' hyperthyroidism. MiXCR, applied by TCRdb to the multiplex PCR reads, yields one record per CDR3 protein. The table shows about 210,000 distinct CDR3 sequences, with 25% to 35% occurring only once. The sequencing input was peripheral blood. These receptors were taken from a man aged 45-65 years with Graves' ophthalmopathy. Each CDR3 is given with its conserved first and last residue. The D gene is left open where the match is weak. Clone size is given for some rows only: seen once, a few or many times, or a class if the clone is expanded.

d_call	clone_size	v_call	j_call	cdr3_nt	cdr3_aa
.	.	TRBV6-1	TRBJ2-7	TGTGCCAGCAGTGAACTGGACGGGGGCTCCTACGAGCAGTACTTC	CASSELDGGSYEQYF
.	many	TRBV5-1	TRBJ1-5	TGCGCCAGCAGCTTGGATGGCGGGGATTTTCAGCCCCAGCATTTT	CASSLDGGDFQPQHF
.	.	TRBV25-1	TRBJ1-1	TGTGCCAGCAGTGATAGTAGGATGAACACTGAAGCTTTCTTT	CASSDSRMNTEAFF
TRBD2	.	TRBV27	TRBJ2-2	TGTGCCAGCAGCAAGGGACTAGCGGCGAACACCGGGGAGCTGTTTTTT	CASSKGLAANTGELFF
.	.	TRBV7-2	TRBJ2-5	TGTGCCAGCGCCACCTTTGGGGAAGGAACGGAGACCCAGTACTTC	CASATFGEGTETQYF
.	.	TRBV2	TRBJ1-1	TGTACCAGCAGTGAGAGAGGGGGTGGCACTGAAGCTTTCTTT	CTSSERGGGTEAFF
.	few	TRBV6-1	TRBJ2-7	TGTGCCAGCAGTGAATTAACAGAGCAGTACTTC	CASSELTEQYF
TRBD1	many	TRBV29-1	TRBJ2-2	TGCAGCGCCGAGCACAGGGGCTACACCGGGGAGCTGTTTTTT	CSAEHRGYTGELFF
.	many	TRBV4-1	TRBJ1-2	TGCGCCAGCAGCCAAGTAGGAGTTTACTATGGCTACACCTTC	CASSQVGVYYGYTF
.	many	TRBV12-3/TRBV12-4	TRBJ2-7	TGTGCCAGCAGGGGGGAAGGGTCCTACGAGCAGTACTTC	CASRGEGSYEQYF
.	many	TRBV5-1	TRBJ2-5	TGCGCCAGCAGCTTGGGGGACTCCGCTGAGGGGTTGTCAGAGACCCAGTACTTC	CASSLGDSAEGLSETQYF
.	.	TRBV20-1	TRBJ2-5	TGCAGTGCTAGAGATCGATTAGACGTCCCCGGGGGGACCCAGTACTTC	CSARDRLDVPGGTQYF
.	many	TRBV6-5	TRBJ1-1	TGTGCCAGCAGACCGACAGGGAACACTGAAGCTTTCTTT	CASRPTGNTEAFF